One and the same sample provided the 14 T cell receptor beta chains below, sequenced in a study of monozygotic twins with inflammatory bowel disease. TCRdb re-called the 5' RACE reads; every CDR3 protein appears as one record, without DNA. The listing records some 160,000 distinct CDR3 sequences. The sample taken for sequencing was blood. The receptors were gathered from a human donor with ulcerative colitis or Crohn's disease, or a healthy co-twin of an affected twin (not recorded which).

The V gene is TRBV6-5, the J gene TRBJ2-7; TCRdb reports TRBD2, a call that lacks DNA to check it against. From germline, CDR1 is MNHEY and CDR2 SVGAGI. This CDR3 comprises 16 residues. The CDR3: CASSYAWREGAYEQYF.

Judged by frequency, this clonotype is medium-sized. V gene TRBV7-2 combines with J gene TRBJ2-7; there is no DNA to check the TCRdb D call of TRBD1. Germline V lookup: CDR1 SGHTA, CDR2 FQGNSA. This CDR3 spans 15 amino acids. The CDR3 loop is CASSRTGLLSYEQYF.

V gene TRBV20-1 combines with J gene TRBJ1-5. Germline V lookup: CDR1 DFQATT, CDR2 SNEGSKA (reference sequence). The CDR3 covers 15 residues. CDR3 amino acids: CSARWSSVGYQPQHF.

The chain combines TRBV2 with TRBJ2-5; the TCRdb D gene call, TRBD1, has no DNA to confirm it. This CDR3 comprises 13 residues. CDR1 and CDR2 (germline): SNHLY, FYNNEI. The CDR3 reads CASTTNGGGPEYF.

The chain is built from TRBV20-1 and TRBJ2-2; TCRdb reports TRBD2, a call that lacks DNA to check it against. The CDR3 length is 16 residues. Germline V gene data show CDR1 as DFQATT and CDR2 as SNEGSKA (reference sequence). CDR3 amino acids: CSARDRGLAGVGELFF.

The chain's CDR3 is CASSQYADAGQETQYF. The J gene is TRBJ2-5, the V gene TRBV3-1; TCRdb reports TRBD1, a call that lacks DNA to check it against. Germline V CDR1 and CDR2: LGHDT, YNNKEL (reference sequence). The CDR3 sequence is 16 residues long.

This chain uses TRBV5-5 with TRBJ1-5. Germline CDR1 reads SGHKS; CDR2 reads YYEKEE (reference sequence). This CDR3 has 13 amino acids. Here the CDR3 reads CASSHNSNQPQHF.

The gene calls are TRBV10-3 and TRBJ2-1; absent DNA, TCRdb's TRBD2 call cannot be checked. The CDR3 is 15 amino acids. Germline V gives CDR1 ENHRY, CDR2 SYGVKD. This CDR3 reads CAISDTSGVYNEQFF.

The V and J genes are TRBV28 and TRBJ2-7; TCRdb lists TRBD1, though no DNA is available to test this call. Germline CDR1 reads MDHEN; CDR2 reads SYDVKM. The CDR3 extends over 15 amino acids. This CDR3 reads CASGTHGTGTYEQYF.

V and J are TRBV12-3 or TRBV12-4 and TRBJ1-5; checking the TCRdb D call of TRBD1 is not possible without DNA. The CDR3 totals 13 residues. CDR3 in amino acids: CASSNGRNQPQHF.

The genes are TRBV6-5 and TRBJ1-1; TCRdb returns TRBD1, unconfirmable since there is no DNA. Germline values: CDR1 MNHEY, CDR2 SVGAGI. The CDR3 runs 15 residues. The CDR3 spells CASSYPGTGRSEAFF.

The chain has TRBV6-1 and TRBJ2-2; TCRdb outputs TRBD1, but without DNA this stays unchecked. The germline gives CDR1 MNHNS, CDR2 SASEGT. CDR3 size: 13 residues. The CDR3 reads CASSDRDTGELFF.

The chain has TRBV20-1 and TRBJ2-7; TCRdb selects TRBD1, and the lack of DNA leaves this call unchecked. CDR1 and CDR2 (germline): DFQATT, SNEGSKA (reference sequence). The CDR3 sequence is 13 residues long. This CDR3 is CSAVRTETYEQYF.

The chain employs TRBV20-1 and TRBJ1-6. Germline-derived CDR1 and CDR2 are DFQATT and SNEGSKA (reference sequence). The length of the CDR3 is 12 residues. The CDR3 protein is CSATGYNSPLHF.